The 8 T cell receptor beta chains below come from one sample, sequenced in a study of monozygotic twins with inflammatory bowel disease. From the 5' RACE reads, TCRdb lists one entry per CDR3 protein and no DNA. The ten most abundant clones cover 2% to 2.5% of a sample with more than 350,000 distinct CDR3 sequences. Material: blood. Receptors were obtained from a human donor with ulcerative colitis or Crohn's disease, or a healthy co-twin of an affected twin (not recorded which).

The chain carries TRBV12-3 or TRBV12-4 and TRBJ1-6; absent DNA, TCRdb's TRBD1 call cannot be checked. This CDR3 contains 14 residues. CDR3 loop: CASSRGAGNSPLHF.

This chain uses TRBV12-3 or TRBV12-4 with TRBJ2-1; lacking DNA, the TRBD2 call made by TCRdb goes unchecked. The CDR3 consists of 13 residues. The CDR3 spells CASRAGGPSEQFF.

V usage is TRBV18 and J usage is TRBJ1-4. The CDR3 loop spans 16 amino acids. The germline V gene encodes CDR1 KGHSH and CDR2 LQKENI. This CDR3 is CASSREEQATNEKLFF. Full variable domain (outside the CDR3, taken from reference TRBV18 and TRBJ1-4): NAGVMQNPRHLVRRRGQEARLRCSPMKGHSHVYWYRQLPEEGLKFMVYLQKENIIDESGMPKERFSAEFPKEGPSILRIQQVVRGDSAAYFCASSREEQATNEKLFFGSGTQLSVL.

The rearrangement links TRBV18 to TRBJ1-5; TCRdb picks TRBD1, but there is no DNA to check that call. The CDR3 length is 15 residues. CDR1 is KGHSH and CDR2 is LQKENI in the germline V gene. This CDR3 is CASSSGTGGDQPQHF.

This chain joins TRBV7-8 and TRBJ1-1. The CDR3 is 13 residues long. Germline loops: CDR1 SGHVS, CDR2 FQNEAQ. The CDR3 is CASSPFLSTEAFF. Supplemented by reference TRBV7-8 and TRBJ1-1, the full variable domain reads GAGVSQSPRYKVAKRGQDVALRCDPISGHVSLFWYQQALGQGPEFLTYFQNEAQLDKSGLPSDRFFAERPEGSVSTLKIQRTQQEDSAVYLCASSPFLSTEAFFGQGTRLTVV.

The chain joins TRBV28 to TRBJ2-3; TCRdb calls TRBD1, which cannot be checked without DNA. CDR3 length: 16 residues. Looked up from germline, CDR1 is MDHEN and CDR2 is SYDVKM. The CDR3 loop reads CASSSRGTGLTDTQYF.

This chain uses TRBV7-3 with TRBJ2-1; the TRBD2 assignment by TCRdb is unverifiable without DNA. This CDR3 region has 12 residues. Germline V gives CDR1 SGHTA, CDR2 FQGTGA. The CDR3 is CASSSGLTEQFF. Using reference TRBV7-3 and TRBJ2-1 for the parts outside the CDR3, the full variable domain is GAGVSQTPSNKVTEKGKYVELRCDPISGHTALYWYRQSLGQGPEFLIYFQGTGAADDSGLPNDRFFAVRPEGSVSTLKIQRTERGDSAVYLCASSSGLTEQFFGPGTRLTVL.

The rearrangement joins TRBV7-8 to TRBJ1-4. Germline CDR1 SGHVS, CDR2 FQNEAQ. This CDR3 has 15 amino acids. The CDR3 sequence is CASSSRDTTSEKLFF.